Below, 5 T cell receptor beta chains from the same sample are listed, as sequenced in a study of blood T cell repertoires in COVID-19. The method was immunoSEQ multiplex PCR; TCRdb's version includes in-frame clones alone and lacks a portion of them. Of over 200,000 clones in the sample, approximately 85% were seen once. Source material: peripheral blood. Every receptor here comes from a human donor in a cohort sampled during active COVID-19.

The chain combines TRBV9 with TRBJ2-3; D unclear. CDR3 length: 15 residues. V lost 4 bases and J 0 bases, leaving 12 bases between the germline ends. Per the germline V gene, CDR1 is SGDLS and CDR2 is YYNGEE. CDR3 in amino acids: CASSFLSGSTDTQYF. The CDR3 DNA sequence: TGTGCCAGCAGCTTCTTATCCGGGAGCACAGATACGCAGTATTTT.

V gene TRBV6-1 combines with J gene TRBJ1-5, with D unclear. V lost 3 bases and J lost 1, with 10 bases in between. The CDR3 runs 15 residues. CDR1 is MNHNS, CDR2 SASEGT, per germline. The CDR3 protein is CASSEPVESNQPQHF. The CDR3, as DNA: TGTGCCAGCAGTGAGCCTGTGGAGAGCAATCAGCCCCAGCATTTT.

The sample holds many counts of this clone. V is TRBV28 and J is TRBJ1-5; the D is unclear. The V gene lost 7 bases and the J gene lost 6 bases, with 10 bases spanning the gap. Germline assignment: CDR1 MDHEN and CDR2 SYDVKM. The CDR3 extends over 12 amino acids. CDR3 sequence (DNA): TGTGCCAGCACCTTAATCGGTCAGCCCCAGCATTTT. Translating gives CASTLIGQPQHF. The variable domain in full, completed from reference TRBV28 and TRBJ1-5, reads DVKVTQSSRYLVKRTGEKVFLECVQDMDHENMFWYRQDPGLGLRLIYFSYDVKMKEKGDIPEGYSVSREKKERFSLILESASTNQTSMYLCASTLIGQPQHFGDGTRLSIL.

The V and J genes are TRBV11-2 and TRBJ1-1, with 7 bases that match TRBD1. Looked up from germline, CDR1 is SGHAT and CDR2 is FQNNGV. This CDR3 has 14 amino acids. With 4 bases clipped from V and 1 base from J, the junction kept 3 bases outside the gene matches. As DNA, the CDR3 is TGTGCCAGCAGCTCCCGGACAGGGAACACTGAAGCTTTCTTT. Translated: CASSSRTGNTEAFF.

The genes are TRBV4-3 and TRBJ2-7; TRBD1 agrees at 9 bases. This CDR3 is built from 14 residues. Looked up from germline, CDR1 is LGHNA and CDR2 is YSLEER. V gave up 3 bases and J gave up 4 bases; unmatched junction bases: 4. The CDR3 DNA reads as TGCGCCAGCAGCCAGACAGGGGGTCGGTACGAGCAGTACTTC. It translates to CASSQTGGRYEQYF.